Below are 32 T cell receptor beta chains sequenced from a single sample in a study of tumor-infiltrating lymphocytes in localized non-small cell lung cancer. Here immunoSEQ multiplex PCR was the method, and the copy in TCRdb shows in-frame clones only, minus some. This table holds some 15,000 clones, 55% to 80% found once. Sequencing was done on a sample of lung tumor tissue. Source of these receptors: a human donor with non-small cell lung cancer.

Regarding this clone: An end of the junction does not agree with germline; a read error may underlie this. The chain carries TRBV7-7 and TRBJ2-5; 9 bases line up with TRBD1. This CDR3 region has 15 residues. Germline V gene sequence: CDR1 SSHAT, CDR2 FNYEAQ (reference sequence). The DNA for the CDR3 is TGTGCTAGCACCCAACTCGGGACAGGGCAAGAGACCCAGTACTTC. Translating gives CASTQLGTGQETQYF. The full variable domain, in which reference TRBV7-7 and TRBJ2-5 provide the parts outside the CDR3, is GAGVSQSPRYKVTKRGQDVTLRCDPISSHATLYWYQQALGQGPEFLTYFNYEAQPDKSGLPSDRFSAERPEGSISTLTIQRTEQRDSAMYRCASTQLGTGQETQYFGPGTRLLVL.

V gene TRBV5-6 combines with J gene TRBJ2-5; the D call may be TRBD1 or TRBD2 (5 bases each). Germline V gene sequence: CDR1 SGHDT, CDR2 YYEEEE. The CDR3 spans 16 residues. Between the trimmed V and J ends, which lost 2 bases and 5 bases, there was a span of 19 bases. The CDR3, as DNA: TGTGCCAGCAGCTTTACTCCGGGACCCCAGAGGGAGACCCAGTACTTC. Its protein is CASSFTPGPQRETQYF.

The chain couples TRBV7-2 to TRBJ2-2; D might be TRBD1 or TRBD2, each matching 5 bases. The CDR3 is 17 residues long. V dropped 1 base and J dropped 0 bases, with 12 bases sitting between them. CDR1 and CDR2 (germline): SGHTA, FQGNSA. In DNA form, the CDR3 reads TGTGCCAGCAGCTTAGGTGGGACCGCTGCGAACACCGGGGAGCTGTTTTTT. Encoded protein: CASSLGGTAANTGELFF.

The genes are TRBV5-1 and TRBJ2-6; no definite D call. This CDR3 comprises 18 residues. Germline V gene lookup returns CDR1 SGHRS and CDR2 YFSETQ. Trimming left V 0 bases short and J 0 bases short, with 13 bases between. The CDR3 loop is CASSLARPTSSGANVLTF. CDR3 in DNA: TGCGCCAGCAGCTTGGCCAGACCCACGAGCTCTGGGGCCAACGTCCTGACTTTC. Using reference TRBV5-1 and TRBJ2-6 for the parts outside the CDR3, the full variable domain is KAGVTQTPRYLIKTRGQQVTLSCSPISGHRSVSWYQQTPGQGLQFLFEYFSETQRNKGNFPGRFSGRQFSNSRSEMNVSTLELGDSALYLCASSLARPTSSGANVLTFGAGSRLTVL.

The chain couples TRBV7-6 to TRBJ1-1, with a possible D match to TRBD1 (5 bases). CDR1 is SGHVS, CDR2 FNYEAQ, per germline. This CDR3 is built from 13 residues. V lost 3 bases and J 2 bases, leaving 7 bases between the germline ends. CDR3 DNA: TGTGCCAGCAGCTTCGACAGCAACACTGAAGCTTTCTTT. This codes for CASSFDSNTEAFF.

This clone was seen only once. The chain has TRBV12-5 and TRBJ1-4, with D uncertain. The V end was cut by 6 bases, the J end by 0 bases, with 8 bases between. The CDR3 sequence is 14 residues long. Per the germline V gene, CDR1 is LGHNT and CDR2 is FRNRAP. CDR3 DNA: TGTGCTAGTGGGTTACGTGCAACTAATGAAAAACTGTTTTTT. Its protein is CASGLRATNEKLFF. Combining the CDR3 with reference TRBV12-5 and TRBJ1-4 gives the whole variable domain DARVTQTPRHKVTEMGQEVTMRCQPILGHNTVFWYRQTMMQGLELLAYFRNRAPLDDSGMPKDRFSAEMPDATLATLKIQPSEPRDSAVYFCASGLRATNEKLFFGSGTQLSVL.

The chain has TRBV11-2 and TRBJ2-1; D ambiguous. The length of the CDR3 is 14 residues. The V and J ends lost 5 bases and 5 bases respectively, with 13 bases between them. Germline V gives CDR1 SGHAT, CDR2 FQNNGV. CDR3 protein: CASSPNPRNNEQFF. CDR3 nucleotide sequence: TGTGCCAGCAGCCCAAATCCACGTAACAATGAGCAGTTCTTC.

The chain combines TRBV27 with TRBJ2-7, with a tentative D call TRBD2 (5 bases). The CDR3 runs 13 residues. CDR1 is MNHEY, CDR2 SMNVEV, per germline (reference sequence). V lost 4 bases and J lost 2, with 9 bases in between. The CDR3 bases are TGTGCCAGCAGTTCCCTGACTACCTACGAGCAGTACTTC. It codes for CASSSLTTYEQYF.

The chain couples TRBV4-2 to TRBJ2-1; 7 nucleotides line up with TRBD2. CDR3 length: 18 residues. Germline CDR1 LGHNA, CDR2 YNFKEQ. V dropped 0 bases and J dropped 0; count of bases not matched to a gene: 8. CDR3 bases: TGTGCCAGCAGCCAAGATTCGGGGGAGGGGAGCTCCTACAATGAGCAGTTCTTC. Its protein product is CASSQDSGEGSSYNEQFF.

The chain links TRBV28 to TRBJ1-2; the D is unclear. CDR1 is MDHEN and CDR2 is SYDVKM in the germline V gene. V dropped 10 bases and J dropped 5 bases, with 20 bases sitting between them. The length of the CDR3 is 14 residues. In DNA, the CDR3 is TGTGCCACGCTTGATTTGTGGGCGGGATATGGCTACACCTTC. Translation: CATLDLWAGYGYTF.

In this sample, this clone turned up a few times. V is TRBV5-1 and J is TRBJ1-2; D unresolved. Trimming took off 0 bases at V and 6 bases at J, with 15 bases between the two ends. The CDR3 has 15 residues. The germline CDR1 and CDR2 sequences are SGHRS and YFSETQ. CDR3 in amino acids: CASSLDGFPQDGYTF. CDR3 DNA: TGCGCCAGCAGCTTGGACGGATTCCCCCAGGATGGCTACACCTTC.

This clone was found once. This chain uses TRBV5-4 with TRBJ2-7, with 13 positions matching TRBD2. Germline V gene sequence: CDR1 SGHNT, CDR2 YYREEE (reference sequence). V shed 0 bases, J shed 4 bases, and the junction held 1 base outside the gene matches. CDR3 length equals 15 residues. For the CDR3, the DNA is TGTGCCAGCAGCTTGGGGACTAGCGGGGGATACGAGCAGTACTTC. This gives the protein CASSLGTSGGYEQYF.

The V gene is TRBV6-1, the J gene TRBJ1-1; D remains ambiguous. V was pared by 4 bases and J by 0 bases, with 9 bases between. This CDR3 region has 14 residues. Germline CDR1 is MNHNS and CDR2 is SASEGT. CDR3 loop: CASSVGRLNTEAFF. CDR3 sequence (DNA): TGTGCCAGCAGTGTCGGGCGGTTGAACACTGAAGCTTTCTTT.

This chain connects TRBV7-9 to TRBJ2-5, with 8 nucleotides matching TRBD1. Per the germline V gene, CDR1 is SEHNR and CDR2 is FQNEAQ (reference sequence). This CDR3 has 15 amino acids. After removal of 7 bases from V and 2 bases from J, the junction contained 9 bases not matched to a gene. CDR3 region: CASTRTGLLQETQYF. The CDR3 DNA is TGTGCCAGCACCAGGACAGGGTTGCTTCAAGAGACCCAGTACTTC.

The chain carries TRBV30 and TRBJ1-1; D is undetermined. Trimming took off 6 bases at V and 4 bases at J, with 15 bases between the two ends. CDR1 is GTSNPN, CDR2 SVGIG, per germline (reference sequence). The CDR3 has 13 residues. CDR3 residues: CACIHDFSTEAFF. CDR3 sequence (DNA): TGTGCCTGCATTCATGATTTTTCCACTGAAGCTTTCTTT.

V usage is TRBV28 and J usage is TRBJ1-4; 9 bases line up with TRBD1. The germline V gene encodes CDR1 MDHEN and CDR2 SYDVKM. With 4 bases clipped from V and 7 bases from J, the junction kept 7 bases outside the gene matches. The CDR3 loop spans 15 amino acids. CDR3 sequence: CASSSQTGGVEKLFF. The CDR3 nucleotides read TGTGCCAGCAGTTCACAGACAGGGGGAGTTGAAAAACTGTTTTTT.

CDR3 DNA: TGTGCCAGCAGTGTGGCAATCACTGAAGCTTTCTTT. It is translated as CASSVAITEAFF. The chain couples TRBV6-1 to TRBJ1-1; no clear D. Germline lookup yields CDR1 MNHNS and CDR2 SASEGT. The CDR3 consists of 12 residues. V was shortened by 4 bases and J by 4 bases, with 7 bases between the two germline ends.

The J gene is TRBJ2-2, the V gene TRBV18, with TRBD2 matching 10 bases. This CDR3 has 16 amino acids. Trimming removed 3 bases from V and 1 base from J; junction bases left unmatched: 2. The germline CDR1 and CDR2 sequences are KGHSH and LQKENI. CDR3 region: CASSPGLAVNTGELFF. Here the CDR3 DNA reads TGTGCCAGCTCACCTGGACTAGCGGTGAACACCGGGGAGCTGTTTTTT.

By share of the sample, this clone is medium-sized. The gene calls are TRBV2 and TRBJ2-7, with 10 bases lining up with TRBD2. Germline CDR1 SNHLY, CDR2 FYNNEI. This CDR3 is built from 14 residues. J was trimmed by 4 bases and V by 7 bases; bases with no gene match: 7. The CDR3 loop is CASKGGTSVYEQYF. CDR3 coding DNA: TGTGCCAGCAAAGGAGGGACTAGCGTTTACGAGCAGTACTTC.

The chain recombines TRBV6-1 with TRBJ1-2; no reliable D call. The CDR3 runs 12 residues. Trimming removed 6 bases at V and 8 bases at J, with 13 bases between. Germline V gene data show CDR1 as MNHNS and CDR2 as SASEGT. CDR3 sequence (DNA): TGTGCCAGCAGGGAAAACATGGGCGGCTACACCTTC. This translates into CASRENMGGYTF.

V and J are TRBV5-1 and TRBJ2-2; D is undetermined. The CDR3 is 13 amino acids. V was pared by 4 bases and J by 4 bases, with 8 bases between. From germline, CDR1 is SGHRS and CDR2 YFSETQ. The CDR3 DNA reads as TGCGCCAGCAGCGAACGACCCACCGGGGAGCTGTTTTTT. Amino acids: CASSERPTGELFF.

The V and J genes are TRBV28 and TRBJ1-2, with unresolved D. This CDR3 has 16 residues. The germline V and J ends were trimmed by 7 bases and 1 base, with 19 bases remaining between them. Germline CDR1 reads MDHEN; CDR2 reads SYDVKM. This CDR3 is CASTTLGGGLNYGYTF. DNA of the CDR3: TGTGCCAGCACCACTTTAGGCGGAGGCCTTAACTATGGCTACACCTTC.

The chain uses TRBV19 and TRBJ2-2; D tentatively reads TRBD1 or TRBD2 (5 bases each). Between the trimmed V and J ends, which lost 11 bases and 3 bases, there was a span of 19 bases. CDR3 length: 15 amino acids. Germline lookup yields CDR1 LNHDA and CDR2 SQIVND (reference sequence). CDR3 bases: TGTGCCGTCAGGGACCAACGGTTGGACACCGGGGAGCTGTTTTTT. Amino acids: CAVRDQRLDTGELFF.

This clone showed up just a few times. This chain connects TRBV5-6 to TRBJ1-4; D might be TRBD1 (5 bases). The CDR3 consists of 15 residues. V lost 6 bases and J lost 8, with 20 bases in between. Germline-derived CDR1 and CDR2 are SGHDT and YYEEEE. CDR3: CASTPGGLLGEKLFF. CDR3 DNA: TGTGCCAGCACCCCTGGGGGTTTGTTAGGGGAAAAACTGTTTTTT.

V is TRBV14 and J is TRBJ2-3; D possibly matches TRBD1 or TRBD2 (5 bases each). This CDR3 is 15 amino acids long. CDR1 is SGHDN, CDR2 FVKESK, per germline. V lost 0 bases and J 2 bases, leaving 9 bases between the germline ends. The CDR3 loop is CASSQDMGVTDTQYF. Here the CDR3 DNA reads TGTGCCAGCAGCCAAGATATGGGGGTCACAGATACGCAGTATTTT.

This sequence joins TRBV29-1 and TRBJ2-2; 10 nucleotides align to TRBD2. The CDR3 spans 15 residues. Trimming took 7 bases from V and 3 from J; bases not matched to a gene: 8. CDR1 SQVTM and CDR2 ANQGSEA come from the germline V gene. CDR3 loop: CSAMLAGDDTGELFF. The CDR3 bases are TGCAGCGCGATGCTAGCGGGGGACGACACCGGGGAGCTGTTTTTT.

The sample holds a few counts of this clone. V usage is TRBV10-3 and J usage is TRBJ1-2; maybe TRBD1 (5 bases). V lost 3 bases, J lost 2 bases, and 10 bases lay in between. The germline V gene has CDR1 ENHRY and CDR2 SYGVKD. This CDR3 region has 14 residues. CDR3: CAISDPPGNYGYTF. In DNA form, the CDR3 reads TGTGCCATCAGTGATCCCCCAGGGAACTATGGCTACACCTTC.

This sequence joins TRBV10-2 and TRBJ2-3; 7 positions match TRBD2. V shed 6 bases, J shed 4 bases, and the junction held 7 bases outside the gene matches. CDR3 length equals 14 residues. Germline CDR1 and CDR2: WSHSY and SAAADI. CDR3 sequence reads: CASRPSGEADTQYF. The DNA of the CDR3 is TGCGCCAGCAGGCCGAGCGGGGAGGCAGATACGCAGTATTTT.

This clone is labeled medium-sized. The same CDR3 arises from other DNA sequences in this sample as well. This chain uses TRBV6-5 with TRBJ1-5; tentative D call: TRBD1 (6 bases). The CDR3 totals 13 residues. CDR1 MNHEY and CDR2 SVGAGI come from the germline V gene. Trimming took 6 bases from V and 4 from J, leaving 10 bases between them. The CDR3 region is CASRPTGNQPQHF. For the CDR3, the DNA is TGTGCCAGCAGACCAACAGGGAATCAGCCCCAGCATTTT.

This clone came up once. The chain combines TRBV10-3 with TRBJ2-5, with D possibly being TRBD1 (5 bases). Germline V CDR1 and CDR2: ENHRY, SYGVKD. The CDR3 has 13 residues. Trimming removed 3 bases from V and 1 base from J, with 6 bases in between. The CDR3 reads CAISDRVQETQYF. The CDR3 region has the DNA TGTGCCATCAGTGACAGGGTCCAAGAGACCCAGTACTTC.

Only a few counts were recorded for this clone. This rearrangement joins TRBV7-2 to TRBJ1-4; D remains ambiguous. The V end lost 2 bases, the J end lost 3 bases, and 10 bases lay between the germline ends. Looked up from germline, CDR1 is SGHTA and CDR2 is FQGNSA. The CDR3 is 15 amino acids. CDR3 DNA sequence: TGTGCCAGCAGCTTATCCCAAGAGCCTAATGAAAAACTGTTTTTT. This translates into CASSLSQEPNEKLFF. Supplemented by reference TRBV7-2 and TRBJ1-4, the full variable domain reads GAGVSQSPSNKVTEKGKDVELRCDPISGHTALYWYRQSLGQGLEFLIYFQGNSAPDKSGLPSDRFSAERTGGSVSTLTIQRTQQEDSAVYLCASSLSQEPNEKLFFGSGTQLSVL.

J is TRBJ2-7 and V is TRBV10-3; perhaps TRBD1 as D (6 bases). The V end was cut by 3 bases, the J end by 3 bases, with 18 bases between. This CDR3 is 16 amino acids long. Germline-derived CDR1 and CDR2 are ENHRY and SYGVKD. This CDR3 is CAISDTKLQGGYEQYF. The CDR3 coding sequence is TGTGCCATCAGTGACACAAAACTACAGGGCGGCTACGAGCAGTACTTC.